Listed below are T cell receptor beta chains from one sample, sequenced in a study of shared clonotypes between healthy human individuals. Measured with immunoSEQ multiplex PCR; TCRdb has only the in-frame clones, and not every one. The sample holds approximately 2,300,000 clones, approximately 90% seen once. The sample was naive CD4+ T cells from PBMCs. These receptors were obtained from a man aged 18-30 years in good health. Some clones in this sample may be carry-over from other donors' samples. The CDR3 runs from the conserved cysteine through the conserved F or W. A D gene is named only where the DNA matches it firmly. The size entry is marked missing in some rows and otherwise reads once, few, many or a size class.

DNA	CDR3	length	D	J	V	size
TGCGCCAGCAGCTCCCAAGGGGGTGGCACTGAAGCTTTCTTT	CASSSQGGGTEAFF	14	NA	TRBJ1-1	TRBV5-1	NA
TGTGCCAGCAGCTTAGTGTCCGGGCCCGGGGCCTACGAGCAGTACTTC	CASSLVSGPGAYEQYF	16	NA	TRBJ2-7	TRBV7-8	NA
TGTGCCAGCAGTGCCAGGGGGGGCAATCAGCCCCAGCATTTT	CASSARGGNQPQHF	14	TRBD1	TRBJ1-5	TRBV6-1	NA
TGTGCCAGCAGCTCGATCTACGAGCAGTACTTC	CASSSIYEQYF	11	NA	TRBJ2-7	TRBV28	NA
TGCAGTGCCGACTCGCCTAATGAGCAGTTCTTC	CSADSPNEQFF	11	NA	TRBJ2-1	TRBV20-1	once
TGTGCCAGCAGTAACAGGGTTTATTCCTACGAGCAGTACTTC	CASSNRVYSYEQYF	14	NA	TRBJ2-7	TRBV27	once
TGCGCCAGCAACAAAGAGGGCAGGTCCGGGGAGACCCAGTACTTC	CASNKEGRSGETQYF	15	NA	TRBJ2-5	TRBV5-1	NA
TGTGCCAGAAGGGACCTCTACACAGATACGCAGTATTTT	CARRDLYTDTQYF	13	NA	TRBJ2-3	TRBV28	once
TGTGCCAGCGGACAGGGGGAGGCAGGGGCCAACGTCCTGACTTTC	CASGQGEAGANVLTF	15	TRBD1	TRBJ2-6	TRBV6-5	NA
TGTGCCAGCAGCTTAGATGGGGGGTTGGTCGAAAACATTCAGTACTTC	CASSLDGGLVENIQYF	16	NA	TRBJ2-4	TRBV7-9	NA
TGTGCCAGCAGTGGAAGTAGGACAGGGTACACCGGGGAGCTGTTTTTT	CASSGSRTGYTGELFF	16	TRBD1	TRBJ2-2	TRBV6-1	NA
TGTGCCAGCAGTAACTCCGGGACTGGGAATTACGAGCAGTACTTC	CASSNSGTGNYEQYF	15	NA	TRBJ2-7	TRBV7-3	NA
TGTGCCAGCAGTCAAATAGCGGGAGGCCTCACAGATACGCAGTATTTT	CASSQIAGGLTDTQYF	16	TRBD2	TRBJ2-3	TRBV4-2	NA
TGCGCCAGCAGCTCGCTAGGGGGTTCTTCCTACGAGCAGTACTTC	CASSSLGGSSYEQYF	15	NA	TRBJ2-7	TRBV5-1	once
TGTGCCAGCAGTGAAGGGCGGTGGGGGAATTCACCCCTCCACTTT	CASSEGRWGNSPLHF	15	NA	TRBJ1-6	TRBV2	NA
TGTGCCTGGAGTGTGGGACTAGCGGGAAAAACGGATACGCAGTATTTT	CAWSVGLAGKTDTQYF	16	TRBD2	TRBJ2-3	TRBV30	NA
TGTGCCAGCAGCCAACAATCGCCGGGACAGGGAGGCGAGCAGTACTTC	CASSQQSPGQGGEQYF	16	TRBD1	TRBJ2-7	TRBV4-2	NA
TGTGCCAGCAGCATCAGGGCGATCACTGGAAATACTGAAGCTTTCTTT	CASSIRAITGNTEAFF	16	NA	TRBJ1-1	TRBV5-6	NA
TGTGCCAGCAGCTTAGACAGGGGCGTCTACAATGAGCAGTTCTTC	CASSLDRGVYNEQFF	15	NA	TRBJ2-1	TRBV11-2	once
TGTGCCAGCAGCGATGGGGGTCCCACTCTCTCTGGGGCCAACGTCCTGACTTTC	CASSDGGPTLSGANVLTF	18	NA	TRBJ2-6	TRBV11-2	NA
TGTGCCAGCAGTTTAACCCAGGGGGCTTTGAAGAATCAGCCCCAGCATTTT	CASSLTQGALKNQPQHF	17	TRBD1	TRBJ1-5	TRBV28	NA
TGCGCCAGCAGCAATACAGGCGGGCGAAACAACTATGGCTACACCTTC	CASSNTGGRNNYGYTF	16	NA	TRBJ1-2	TRBV5-1	NA
TGTGCCAGCAGCGCCGGGGGGAGTTGGGAAGATACGCAGTATTTT	CASSAGGSWEDTQYF	15	TRBD2	TRBJ2-3	TRBV9	NA
TGTGCCAGCAGCTTCTCTGAGGACTATGGCTACACCTTC	CASSFSEDYGYTF	13	NA	TRBJ1-2	TRBV7-9	NA
TGTGCCAGCAGCAAGGGACAGGGGTACACAGATACGCAGTATTTT	CASSKGQGYTDTQYF	15	TRBD1	TRBJ2-3	TRBV7-9	NA
TGTGCCATCACCCGGACCCAGACCCCTAGTGAGCAGTTCTTC	CAITRTQTPSEQFF	14	NA	TRBJ2-1	TRBV10-3	NA
TGCGCCAGCAGTGGAATGACTAGCGTTAAGAACAATGAGCAGTTCTTC	CASSGMTSVKNNEQFF	16	TRBD2	TRBJ2-1	TRBV10-1	NA
TGTGCCAGCAGTTACACAGCGACAACTAATGAAAAACTGTTTTTT	CASSYTATTNEKLFF	15	NA	TRBJ1-4	TRBV6-6	NA
TGTGCCAGCGCTCCCCCAGGGGTTAGCACAGATACGCAGTATTTT	CASAPPGVSTDTQYF	15	NA	TRBJ2-3	TRBV9	NA
TGTGCCAGCAGTCGGACAGGGAGGGGTGAAGCTTTCTTT	CASSRTGRGEAFF	13	TRBD1	TRBJ1-1	TRBV28	NA
TGTGCCAGCAGCCCGGACAGGTCCTATGGCTACACCTTC	CASSPDRSYGYTF	13	TRBD1	TRBJ1-2	TRBV5-8	NA
TGTGCCAGCAGTGACCGCGGAATGGCGGGAACCGGGGAGCTGTTTTTT	CASSDRGMAGTGELFF	16	NA	TRBJ2-2	TRBV6-4	NA
TGTGCCAGCAGTTACTCACCATTCGCGAACACCGGGGAGCTGTTTTTT	CASSYSPFANTGELFF	16	NA	TRBJ2-2	TRBV6-5	NA
TGTGCCATCAGTGAGGGGGGTACAATAGCGGGGGACAATACGCAGTATTTT	CAISEGGTIAGDNTQYF	17	TRBD2	TRBJ2-3	TRBV10-3	NA
TGTGCCAGCAGCCAAGGACCGAGCTATGGCTACACCTTC	CASSQGPSYGYTF	13	NA	TRBJ1-2	TRBV7-9	NA
TGTGCCAGCAGTGACTTAGACCCCGGAAACACCATATATTTT	CASSDLDPGNTIYF	14	NA	TRBJ1-3	TRBV6-5	NA
TGTGCCAGCAGCTTAGTAGCGGGCACGAACACCGGGGAGCTGTTTTTT	CASSLVAGTNTGELFF	16	TRBD2	TRBJ2-2	TRBV11-3	NA
TGTGCCTCCAAGATAGCGGTTACTAGCACAGATACGCAGTATTTT	CASKIAVTSTDTQYF	15	NA	TRBJ2-3	TRBV27	NA
TGTGCCAGCAGTTCCGTTGGACAGGGGTGGGAGCAGTACTTC	CASSSVGQGWEQYF	14	TRBD1	TRBJ2-7	TRBV28	NA
TGCGCCAGCAGTCTACAGGGCTCTGGAAACACCATATATTTT	CASSLQGSGNTIYF	14	NA	TRBJ1-3	TRBV4-1	once
TGTGCCAGCAGCTTGGTCGGCGGGGCGGGGTACAATGAGCAGTTCTTC	CASSLVGGAGYNEQFF	16	NA	TRBJ2-1	TRBV5-4	NA
TGTGCCAGTAGTATAAGGCTAGCGGGAGATTCGACCGGGGAGCTGTTTTTT	CASSIRLAGDSTGELFF	17	TRBD2	TRBJ2-2	TRBV19	NA
TGTGCCAGAGCGACAGGGAGGCACCGCGAAAAACTGTTTTTT	CARATGRHREKLFF	14	TRBD1	TRBJ1-4	TRBV6-9	once
TGTGCCAGCAGTAGGGCTCATATAGACAATGAGCAGTTCTTC	CASSRAHIDNEQFF	14	NA	TRBJ2-1	TRBV5-4	NA
TGTGCCAGCAAGCGGGGGGCGTGGGAAAAACTGTTTTTT	CASKRGAWEKLFF	13	NA	TRBJ1-4	TRBV27	NA
TGTGCCAGCCACAGCGGGGTGGCCGGGGAGCTGTTTTTT	CASHSGVAGELFF	13	TRBD2	TRBJ2-2	TRBV6-5	NA
TGTGCCAGTCGTCGGTCGGAGACCCAGTACTTC	CASRRSETQYF	11	NA	TRBJ2-5	TRBV28	once
TGCAGCGTTGAAGGGGGCCGGGCACAAGAGACCCAGTACTTC	CSVEGGRAQETQYF	14	NA	TRBJ2-5	TRBV29-1	NA
TGTGCCATCAGCGGACAGGGTGGGACTGAAGCTTTCTTT	CAISGQGGTEAFF	13	TRBD1	TRBJ1-1	TRBV10-3	NA
TGTGCCAGCAGTTCCCGGCTATATCAGCCCCAGCATTTT	CASSSRLYQPQHF	13	NA	TRBJ1-5	TRBV2	once
TGTGCCTCATCCGGACTAGCTTTTCCCGGGGAGCTGTTTTTT	CASSGLAFPGELFF	14	TRBD2	TRBJ2-2	TRBV9	NA
TGTGCCAGCAGTTCCATTGGGAAGAACACCGGGGAGCTGTTTTTT	CASSSIGKNTGELFF	15	NA	TRBJ2-2	TRBV28	NA
TGTGCCAGCAGGCGGACTACAGGGGGTGAGCAGTTCTTC	CASRRTTGGEQFF	13	TRBD1	TRBJ2-1	TRBV6-1	once
TGTGCCAGCAGTCAGAGGGATCAGCCCCAGCATTTT	CASSQRDQPQHF	12	NA	TRBJ1-5	TRBV27	NA